This record covers a single T cell receptor beta chain. Profiling relied on immunoSEQ multiplex PCR, and the TCRdb table lists in-frame clones only, not all of them. The sample records about 200,000 clones, almost 85% being singletons. V shed 3 bases and J 5 bases; nucleotides not matched to a gene: 3. The length of the CDR3 is 13 residues. CDR1 and CDR2 (germline): MGHRA, YSYEKL. This specimen belongs to a study of blood T cell repertoires in COVID-19. The chain employs TRBV4-1 and TRBJ2-5; 7 nucleotides agree with TRBD2. This sequence originates from a woman between 70 and 85 years old with active or convalescent COVID-19. The sequenced sample was peripheral blood. Here the CDR3 DNA reads TGCGCCAGCAGCCAGACTAGCTTTGAGACCCAGTACTTC. Protein: CASSQTSFETQYF.